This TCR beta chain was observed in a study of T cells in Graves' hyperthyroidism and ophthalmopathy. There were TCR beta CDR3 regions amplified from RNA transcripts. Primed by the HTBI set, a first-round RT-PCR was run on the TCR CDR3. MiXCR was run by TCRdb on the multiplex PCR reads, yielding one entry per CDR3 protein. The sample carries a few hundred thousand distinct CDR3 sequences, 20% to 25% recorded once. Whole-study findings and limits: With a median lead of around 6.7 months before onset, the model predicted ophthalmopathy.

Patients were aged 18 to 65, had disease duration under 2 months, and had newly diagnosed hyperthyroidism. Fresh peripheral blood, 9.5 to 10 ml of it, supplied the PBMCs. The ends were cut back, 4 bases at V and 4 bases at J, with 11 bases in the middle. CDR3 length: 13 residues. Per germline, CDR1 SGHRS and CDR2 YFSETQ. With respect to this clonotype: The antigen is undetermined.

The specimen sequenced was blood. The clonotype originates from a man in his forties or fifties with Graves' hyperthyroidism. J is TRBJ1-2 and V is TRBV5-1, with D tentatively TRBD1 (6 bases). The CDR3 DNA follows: TGCGCCAGCAGCAATGGCAGGGGCTATGGCTACACCTTC. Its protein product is CASSNGRGYGYTF.